The next 32 T cell receptor beta chains were all read from a single sample in a study of blood T cell repertoires in COVID-19. Repertoires were generated with immunoSEQ multiplex PCR, while TCRdb's copy carries only in-frame clones and drops some. In the table there are some 57,000 clones, around 88% of which are singletons. What was sequenced was peripheral blood. These TCRs come from a woman aged 80 or over with acute or convalescent COVID-19.

The chain is built from TRBV7-9 and TRBJ2-1; D is unresolved. Germline CDR1 reads SEHNR; CDR2 reads FQNEAQ (reference sequence). Trimming removed 5 bases at V and 7 bases at J, with 18 bases between. The CDR3 extends over 15 amino acids. CDR3 in amino acids: CASSPRGGRTNEQFF. CDR3 nucleotides: TGTGCCAGCAGCCCCAGAGGCGGAAGAACGAATGAGCAGTTCTTC.

The gene calls are TRBV7-2 and TRBJ2-1; D ambiguous. Germline V gene sequence: CDR1 SGHTA, CDR2 FQGNSA. The CDR3 runs 14 residues. Trimming took off 3 bases at V and 0 bases at J, with 6 bases between the two ends. DNA for the CDR3: TGTGCCAGCAGCTTTCTTTACTCCTACAATGAGCAGTTCTTC. As protein: CASSFLYSYNEQFF.

The sample holds one count of this clone. This rearrangement joins TRBV29-1 to TRBJ2-1, with no clear D. The CDR3 length is 13 residues. V lost 4 bases and J 6 bases, leaving 13 bases between the germline ends. Germline loops: CDR1 SQVTM, CDR2 ANQGSEA. Here the CDR3 reads CSVGTSVFNEQFF. The DNA of the CDR3 is TGCAGCGTTGGCACCAGCGTATTCAATGAGCAGTTCTTC.

The chain has TRBV28 and TRBJ2-2; D is possibly TRBD1 (6 bases). Trimming took 11 bases from V and 4 from J, leaving 11 bases between them. Germline values: CDR1 MDHEN, CDR2 SYDVKM. The length of the CDR3 is 12 residues. CDR3 residues: CAAQGFTGELFF. The CDR3 DNA reads as TGTGCCGCACAGGGTTTCACCGGGGAGCTGTTTTTT.

This rearrangement joins TRBV6-5 to TRBJ2-3; possible D gene TRBD2, 5 bases. The germline V and J ends were trimmed by 6 bases and 3 bases, with 10 bases remaining between them. This CDR3 has 13 residues. Germline V gene sequence: CDR1 MNHEY, CDR2 SVGAGI. The CDR3 sequence is CASSRPGTDTQYF. CDR3 nucleotide sequence: TGTGCCAGCAGCAGGCCGGGGACAGATACGCAGTATTTT.

The chain combines TRBV3-1 (or the pseudogene TRBV3-2) with TRBJ2-5, with 8 bases lining up with TRBD2. CDR1 and CDR2 from the germline V gene are LGHDT and YNNKEL (reference sequence). V lost 4 bases and J lost 0; bases outside the gene matches: 13. The CDR3 is 18 residues long. The DNA of the CDR3 is TGTGCCAGCAGCCTTGTGGTCATGGGCGGGGGGCACCAAGAGACCCAGTACTTC. It codes for CASSLVVMGGGHQETQYF.

The chain links TRBV24-1 to TRBJ2-3; 13 nucleotides agree with TRBD2. The CDR3 has 18 residues. Per germline, CDR1 KGHDR and CDR2 SFDVKD. With V trimmed by 4 bases and J by 6 bases, 12 bases remained unmatched. The CDR3 reads CATSDSTRGLAGSDTQYF. In nucleotides, the CDR3 is TGTGCCACCAGTGACTCAACAAGGGGACTAGCGGGATCTGATACGCAGTATTTT.

The gene calls are TRBV27 and TRBJ1-2; D is possibly TRBD1 (6 bases). The CDR3 has 16 amino acids. Per the germline V gene, CDR1 is MNHEY and CDR2 is SMNVEV (reference sequence). The V end lost 2 bases, the J end lost 7 bases, and 20 bases lay between the germline ends. The DNA of the CDR3 is TGTGCCAGCAGTTTAAGGCTAGGGCAGGGCAGGGGTGGCTACACCTTC. It encodes CASSLRLGQGRGGYTF.

CDR3 protein: CASGPPGRGPYNEQFF. The CDR3 nucleotides are TGTGCTAGTGGCCCCCCCGGGAGGGGACCCTACAATGAGCAGTTCTTC. The chain combines TRBV12-5 with TRBJ2-1; 8 nucleotides agree with TRBD2. Germline CDR1 and CDR2: LGHNT and FRNRAP. The CDR3 length is 16 residues. Trimming removed 6 bases from V and 2 bases from J; junction bases left unmatched: 9.

The genes are TRBV18 and TRBJ1-5; tentatively, D is TRBD1 (6 bases). Trimming removed 6 bases at V and 4 bases at J, with 13 bases between. CDR1 is KGHSH, CDR2 LQKENI, per germline. This CDR3 has 14 amino acids. The CDR3 spells CASSRRDTNQPQHF. CDR3 nucleotide sequence: TGTGCCAGCTCTCGACGGGACACGAATCAGCCCCAGCATTTT. Supplemented by reference TRBV18 and TRBJ1-5, the full variable domain reads NAGVMQNPRHLVRRRGQEARLRCSPMKGHSHVYWYRQLPEEGLKFMVYLQKENIIDESGMPKERFSAEFPKEGPSILRIQQVVRGDSAAYFCASSRRDTNQPQHFGDGTRLSIL.

This chain connects TRBV7-8 to TRBJ2-2; D possibly corresponds to TRBD2 (7 bases). This CDR3 region has 18 residues. Germline V lookup: CDR1 SGHVS, CDR2 FQNEAQ. The germline V and J ends were trimmed by 0 bases and 2 bases, with 16 bases remaining between them. Here the CDR3 reads CASSLAGGGGANTGELFF. The CDR3 nucleotides read TGTGCCAGCAGCTTAGCTGGGGGCGGGGGCGCCAACACCGGGGAGCTGTTTTTT.

Worth noting for this clone: A junction boundary mismatches the germline segment, possibly from a read error. The CDR3 nucleotides are TGTGCTAGCAGCCCAGCGGGAGGGCCGGGTGAGCAGTTCTTC. It specifies CASSPAGGPGEQFF. The genes are TRBV7-7 and TRBJ2-1; 10 bases agree with TRBD2. From germline, CDR1 is SSHAT and CDR2 FNYEAQ (reference sequence). This CDR3 comprises 14 residues. Combining the CDR3 with reference TRBV7-7 and TRBJ2-1 gives the whole variable domain GAGVSQSPRYKVTKRGQDVTLRCDPISSHATLYWYQQALGQGPEFLTYFNYEAQPDKSGLPSDRFSAERPEGSISTLTIQRTEQRDSAMYRCASSPAGGPGEQFFGPGTRLTVL.

The chain employs TRBV7-9 and TRBJ1-2; TRBD1 matches 7 bases. This CDR3 spans 13 amino acids. From germline, CDR1 is SEHNR and CDR2 FQNEAQ (reference sequence). V shed 1 base and J 8 bases; nucleotides not matched to a gene: 4. The DNA of the CDR3 is TGTGCCAGCAGCTTAGAGGACAGGCGGGGCTACACCTTC. It is translated as CASSLEDRRGYTF.

The chain employs TRBV5-6 and TRBJ2-1; tentatively, D is TRBD2 (6 bases). The CDR3 runs 16 residues. Between the trimmed V and J ends, which lost 0 bases and 7 bases, there was a span of 17 bases. In germline, CDR1 is SGHDT, CDR2 YYEEEE. The CDR3 spells CASSLDLAVGFNEQFF. In DNA form, the CDR3 reads TGTGCCAGCAGCTTGGACTTAGCGGTGGGTTTTAATGAGCAGTTCTTC. Full variable domain (outside the CDR3, taken from reference TRBV5-6 and TRBJ2-1): DAGVTQSPTHLIKTRGQQVTLRCSPKSGHDTVSWYQQALGQGPQFIFQYYEEEERQRGNFPDRFSGHQFPNYSSELNVNALLLGDSALYLCASSLDLAVGFNEQFFGPGTRLTVL.

In DNA, the CDR3 is TGTGCCAGCTCGGCGGGGTCGGAGACCCAGTACTTC. It encodes CASSAGSETQYF. The gene calls are TRBV18 and TRBJ2-5; tentatively, D is TRBD2 (6 bases). Germline-derived CDR1 and CDR2 are KGHSH and LQKENI. Trimming pared 6 bases from V and 5 bases from J, leaving 10 bases between. This CDR3 has 12 amino acids.

V and J are TRBV5-8 and TRBJ1-5; tentative D call: TRBD1 (6 bases). Trimming pared 10 bases from V and 6 bases from J, leaving 20 bases between. The germline CDR1 and CDR2 sequences are SGHTS and YDEGEE. The CDR3 runs to 14 residues. The CDR3 region is CAEYTGRGGQPQHF. The CDR3 DNA sequence: TGTGCCGAGTATACTGGCAGGGGCGGTCAGCCCCAGCATTTT.

The chain has TRBV7-9 and TRBJ1-1; TRBD1 aligns across 8 bases. V was pared by 5 bases and J by 1 base, with 6 bases of the junction left unmatched. The germline gives CDR1 SEHNR, CDR2 FQNEAQ (reference sequence). This CDR3 has 15 residues. Written as DNA, the CDR3 is TGTGCCAGCAGCCCAACCGGGACAGGGAACACTGAAGCTTTCTTT. It is translated as CASSPTGTGNTEAFF.

The genes are TRBV7-3 and TRBJ2-7, with 8 bases identical to TRBD1. With V trimmed by 5 bases and J by 0 bases, 3 bases remained unmatched. This CDR3 is built from 14 residues. The germline V gene has CDR1 SGHTA and CDR2 FQGTGA. The CDR3 here is CASSHTGGSYEQYF. In DNA form, the CDR3 reads TGTGCCAGCAGCCATACAGGGGGCTCCTACGAGCAGTACTTC.

The chain combines TRBV3-1 (or the pseudogene TRBV3-2) with TRBJ1-5; D possibly corresponds to TRBD1 (5 bases). The germline gives CDR1 LGHDT, CDR2 YNNKEL (reference sequence). The CDR3 extends over 13 amino acids. Trimming shortened V by 2 bases and J by 11 bases, and 13 bases separated the two germline ends. The DNA for the CDR3 is TGTGCCAGCAGCCAATCCGCGGGGGTGGCCCAGCATTTT. Amino acid sequence: CASSQSAGVAQHF.

The rearrangement uses TRBV3-1 (or the pseudogene TRBV3-2) and TRBJ1-5; 10 bases align to TRBD1. Losses at the gene ends were 5 bases for V and 3 bases for J; bases not matched to a gene: 4. The CDR3 is 15 residues long. Germline values: CDR1 LGHDT, CDR2 YNNKEL (reference sequence). The CDR3 spells CASSSGQGNNQPQHF. The CDR3 DNA follows: TGTGCCAGCAGCTCGGGACAGGGGAACAATCAGCCCCAGCATTTT.

The gene calls are TRBV5-1 and TRBJ1-2, with D possibly matching TRBD1 (6 bases). Between the trimmed V and J ends, which lost 4 bases and 8 bases, there was a span of 15 bases. CDR3 length equals 13 residues. Germline loops: CDR1 SGHRS, CDR2 YFSETQ. CDR3 in DNA: TGCGCCAGCAGCGCCACAGGGAGCCAAGGCTACACCTTC. Residues: CASSATGSQGYTF.

This chain links TRBV28 with TRBJ2-1; D might be TRBD1 (5 bases). Germline V gene sequence: CDR1 MDHEN, CDR2 SYDVKM. The CDR3 loop spans 14 amino acids. Deletions cut 4 bases from V and 8 bases from J, with 15 bases between. Here the CDR3 reads CASSSSPRAYEQFF. The DNA for the CDR3 is TGTGCCAGCAGTTCCTCCCCCAGGGCCTATGAGCAGTTCTTC.

The chain uses TRBV6-2 or TRBV6-3 and TRBJ2-1; TRBD2 matches at 7 bases. Losses at the gene ends were 5 bases for V and 2 bases for J; bases not matched to a gene: 3. Germline V lookup: CDR1 MNHEY, CDR2 SVGEGT. The CDR3 runs to 14 residues. The CDR3 region is CASSIAGAYNEQFF. CDR3 nucleotides: TGTGCCAGCAGTATAGCGGGTGCCTACAATGAGCAGTTCTTC.

The DNA of the CDR3 is TGTGCCAGCAGCTTCCAGTACAAACAAGAGACCCAGTACTTC. Residues: CASSFQYKQETQYF. V and J are TRBV7-8 and TRBJ2-5; no firm D call. V lost 3 bases to trimming and J lost 2 bases, with 10 bases between them. This CDR3 spans 14 amino acids. Germline assignment: CDR1 SGHVS and CDR2 FQNEAQ.

The chain links TRBV19 to TRBJ1-1; 7 nucleotides agree with TRBD1. The CDR3 length is 14 residues. V dropped 7 bases and J dropped 0; count of bases not matched to a gene: 5. CDR1 is LNHDA, CDR2 SQIVND, per germline (reference sequence). The CDR3 bases are TGTGCCAGTAAAGAGGGGGCCCTGAACACTGAAGCTTTCTTT. Protein sequence: CASKEGALNTEAFF.

The chain has TRBV13 and TRBJ1-6; weak D call: TRBD1 (5 bases). The CDR3 contains 14 residues. CDR1 is PRHDT and CDR2 is FYEKMQ in the germline V gene (reference sequence). V lost 5 bases and J 10 bases, leaving 15 bases between the germline ends. The chain's CDR3 is CASSPGRAGSPLHF. The CDR3 coding sequence is TGTGCCAGCAGCCCCGGCAGGGCTGGGTCACCCCTCCACTTT.

The V and J genes are TRBV5-1 and TRBJ2-7, with D perhaps TRBD2 (5 bases). Germline CDR1 SGHRS, CDR2 YFSETQ. Trimming cost V 2 bases and J 6 bases, with 9 bases left between them. This CDR3 contains 12 residues. CDR3 loop: CASSFERGEQYF. The DNA of the CDR3 is TGCGCCAGCAGCTTCGAACGGGGCGAGCAGTACTTC. Using reference TRBV5-1 and TRBJ2-7 for the parts outside the CDR3, the full variable domain is KAGVTQTPRYLIKTRGQQVTLSCSPISGHRSVSWYQQTPGQGLQFLFEYFSETQRNKGNFPGRFSGRQFSNSRSEMNVSTLELGDSALYLCASSFERGEQYFGPGTRLTVT.

This clone was picked up one time. The rearrangement uses TRBV11-3 and TRBJ2-4, with a weak D call TRBD2 (6 bases). Trimming took off 4 bases at V and 2 bases at J, with 9 bases between the two ends. This CDR3 has 14 amino acids. Germline-derived CDR1 and CDR2 are SGHNT and YENEEA. The CDR3 sequence: CASSSGGTKNIQYF. Written as DNA, the CDR3 is TGTGCCAGCAGCTCTGGGGGGACCAAAAACATTCAGTACTTC.

The rearrangement uses TRBV7-6 and TRBJ1-6; D gene ambiguous. Germline V gene data show CDR1 as SGHVS and CDR2 as FNYEAQ. The CDR3 length is 14 residues. V was trimmed by 0 bases and J by 7 bases, leaving 7 bases between them. The CDR3 DNA is TGTGCCAGCAGCTTAGCGCGGAAAAATTCACCCCTCCACTTT. It yields the protein CASSLARKNSPLHF.

V and J are TRBV11-2 and TRBJ2-1, with D possibly matching TRBD1 (5 bases). Germline-derived CDR1 and CDR2 are SGHAT and FQNNGV. CDR3 size: 14 residues. Trimming pared 3 bases from V and 5 bases from J, leaving 11 bases between. CDR3 in amino acids: CASSFRGTHNEQFF. The CDR3 bases are TGTGCCAGCAGCTTTAGGGGAACCCACAATGAGCAGTTCTTC. The full variable domain, with the rest looked up from reference TRBV11-2 and TRBJ2-1, is EAGVAQSPRYKIIEKRQSVAFWCNPISGHATLYWYQQILGQGPKLLIQFQNNGVVDDSQLPKDRFSAERLKGVDSTLKIQPAKLEDSAVYLCASSFRGTHNEQFFGPGTRLTVL.

The chain couples TRBV18 to TRBJ1-3; D is unresolved. The V end was cut by 3 bases, the J end by 0 bases, with 9 bases between. This CDR3 has 15 residues. The germline gives CDR1 KGHSH, CDR2 LQKENI. CDR3 DNA sequence: TGTGCCAGCTCACCCCAGTTTGGCTCTGGAAACACCATATATTTT. Residues: CASSPQFGSGNTIYF.

The genes are TRBV18 and TRBJ2-5, with D unclear. Germline lookup yields CDR1 KGHSH and CDR2 LQKENI. Trimming removed 0 bases at V and 2 bases at J, with 7 bases between. CDR3 length: 14 amino acids. The CDR3 sequence is CASSPPNSQETQYF. CDR3 coding DNA: TGTGCCAGCTCACCACCGAACAGTCAAGAGACCCAGTACTTC.